These 27 T cell receptor beta chains were all obtained from the same sample, sequenced in a study of blood T cell repertoires in COVID-19. Using immunoSEQ multiplex PCR, the repertoire was profiled, and TCRdb retains in-frame clones only, with some absent. This table holds approximately 200,000 clones, roughly four fifths found once. Sequencing used PBMCs or T cells enriched from blood (not recorded which). These receptors all come from a man between 35 and 55 years old who had recovered from COVID-19.

Here the CDR3 DNA reads TGTGCCAGCAGTCTGGACAGTCCGAAGCCCCAGCATTTT. This translates into CASSLDSPKPQHF. This chain uses TRBV12-3 or TRBV12-4 with TRBJ1-5, with a tentative D call TRBD1 (6 bases). Trimming removed 5 bases from V and 8 bases from J, with 13 bases in between. There are 13 residues in the CDR3.

The chain joins TRBV19 to TRBJ2-5, with 9 bases that match TRBD2. V dropped 0 bases and J dropped 6; count of bases not matched to a gene: 8. Looked up from germline, CDR1 is LNHDA and CDR2 is SQIVND (reference sequence). This CDR3 is 16 amino acids long. As DNA, the CDR3 is TGTGCCAGTAGTATAGAAGGTAGCGGGAGTAGGCAGACCCAGTACTTC. Amino acid sequence: CASSIEGSGSRQTQYF.

The chain employs TRBV5-1 and TRBJ2-1; D perhaps matches TRBD2 (5 bases). Germline CDR1 SGHRS, CDR2 YFSETQ. The CDR3 is made up of 17 amino acids. V lost 0 bases and J lost 0, with 13 bases in between. The DNA for the CDR3 is TGCGCCAGCAGCTTGGGGCGGCGGGTAGACTCCTACAATGAGCAGTTCTTC. This codes for CASSLGRRVDSYNEQFF.

V and J are TRBV5-5 and TRBJ2-1; 14 bases match TRBD2. Germline assignment: CDR1 SGHKS and CDR2 YYEKEE (reference sequence). The CDR3 runs 20 residues. The V and J ends lost 4 bases and 0 bases, in that order; junction bases with no gene match: 12. In DNA, the CDR3 is TGTGCCAGCAGCCCGGTCCTGGGACTAGCGGGAGTGGGCTCCTACAATGAGCAGTTCTTC. Protein: CASSPVLGLAGVGSYNEQFF.

This clone has only a few counts. This chain joins TRBV7-8 and TRBJ1-1; 7 nucleotides match TRBD1. The trim removed 1 base at V and 3 bases at J, leaving 11 bases unmatched. Germline V gene lookup returns CDR1 SGHVS and CDR2 FQNEAQ. This CDR3 has 17 residues. In DNA, the CDR3 is TGTGCCAGCAGCTTAGATGGACAGGCTCGACCGTACACTGAAGCTTTCTTT. Residues: CASSLDGQARPYTEAFF.

The V call is TRBV10-3, the J call TRBJ2-7; unclear D gene. The length of the CDR3 is 13 residues. CDR1 is ENHRY, CDR2 SYGVKD, per germline. V lost 8 bases and J 1 base, leaving 12 bases between the germline ends. The CDR3 DNA sequence: TGTGCCATCCGCAGCGCCGATTCCTACGAGCAGTACTTC. It yields the protein CAIRSADSYEQYF.

V is TRBV27 and J is TRBJ2-2; D is possibly TRBD1 (5 bases). This CDR3 spans 17 amino acids. Germline CDR1 reads MNHEY; CDR2 reads SMNVEV (reference sequence). V lost 2 bases and J 5 bases, leaving 18 bases between the germline ends. The DNA for the CDR3 is TGTGCCAGCAGTTTAAATCCCCCAGGGTGGTCAACCGGGGAGCTGTTTTTT. Its protein product is CASSLNPPGWSTGELFF.

This chain uses TRBV10-1 with TRBJ2-3, with D perhaps TRBD2 (5 bases). The CDR3 extends over 16 amino acids. Trimming pared 2 bases from V and 0 bases from J, leaving 12 bases between. From germline, CDR1 is WNHNN and CDR2 SYGVQD (reference sequence). In DNA form, the CDR3 reads TGCGCCAGCAGTGAGAGGAGTGGCGGGAGCACAGATACGCAGTATTTT. Protein product: CASSERSGGSTDTQYF.

The chain uses TRBV28 and TRBJ2-5, with 7 bases matching TRBD1. Germline CDR1 reads MDHEN; CDR2 reads SYDVKM. The CDR3 sequence is 16 residues long. Trimming removed 6 bases from V and 2 bases from J; junction bases left unmatched: 12. CDR3 sequence reads: CASSQGPGTVQETQYF. CDR3 nucleotide sequence: TGTGCCAGCAGCCAAGGCCCCGGGACAGTACAAGAGACCCAGTACTTC.

This chain links TRBV9 with TRBJ1-6; no firm D call. V was pared by 8 bases and J by 7 bases, with 19 bases between. The CDR3 loop spans 15 amino acids. Germline CDR1 reads SGDLS; CDR2 reads YYNGEE. CDR3 coding DNA: TGTGCCAGTTCGGAGGGAACTTGGGGAAATTCACCCCTCCACTTT. Its translation: CASSEGTWGNSPLHF.

The genes are TRBV30 and TRBJ2-3, with D unresolved. Per germline, CDR1 GTSNPN and CDR2 SVGIG (reference sequence). V was shortened by 0 bases and J by 2 bases, with 9 bases between the two germline ends. The CDR3 covers 14 residues. The CDR3 here is CAWSVLSFTDTQYF. The CDR3 nucleotides are TGTGCCTGGAGTGTATTGTCATTCACAGATACGCAGTATTTT.

V gene TRBV19 combines with J gene TRBJ2-3, with TRBD2 matching over 7 bases. CDR1 is LNHDA and CDR2 is SQIVND in the germline V gene (reference sequence). The CDR3 sequence is 13 residues long. V shed 4 bases and J 6 bases; nucleotides not matched to a gene: 4. The CDR3 sequence is CASSTRRGDTQYF. The CDR3 DNA is TGTGCCAGTAGTACCCGGCGGGGGGATACGCAGTATTTT.

This chain joins TRBV27 and TRBJ2-7; 7 bases map to TRBD2. The CDR3 has 14 amino acids. With V trimmed by 2 bases and J by 5 bases, 6 bases remained unmatched. Per germline, CDR1 MNHEY and CDR2 SMNVEV (reference sequence). Here the CDR3 reads CASSLRAGIDEQYF. In DNA, the CDR3 is TGTGCCAGCAGTTTACGAGCGGGAATCGACGAGCAGTACTTC.

The gene calls are TRBV4-3 and TRBJ1-1, with TRBD1 matching over 9 bases. CDR1 is LGHNA, CDR2 YSLEER, per germline. CDR3 size: 15 residues. Trimming cost V 0 bases and J 5 bases; bases outside gene matches: 4. The CDR3 loop is CASSQDLQGATEAFF. In nucleotides, the CDR3 is TGCGCCAGCAGCCAAGATTTACAGGGGGCAACTGAAGCTTTCTTT.

This rearrangement joins TRBV7-2 to TRBJ1-1, with D possibly being TRBD1 (5 bases). This CDR3 region has 14 residues. CDR1 is SGHTA and CDR2 is FQGNSA in the germline V gene. Trimming shortened V by 5 bases and J by 4 bases, and 14 bases separated the two germline ends. CDR3 in DNA: TGTGCCAGCAGCGTGGGACCGGGAGTCACTGAAGCTTTCTTT. Translation gives CASSVGPGVTEAFF.

The table lists this clone with a count of one. In DNA, the CDR3 is TGTGCCAGCAGCCTGACAGGGAGCACTGAAGCTTTCTTT. It is translated as CASSLTGSTEAFF. J is TRBJ1-1 and V is TRBV28; 7 positions match TRBD1. Germline V lookup: CDR1 MDHEN, CDR2 SYDVKM. This CDR3 has 13 amino acids. V shed 6 bases and J 4 bases; nucleotides not matched to a gene: 5.

The rearrangement uses TRBV5-1 and TRBJ1-1; D call uncertain. The CDR3 totals 14 residues. In germline, CDR1 is SGHRS, CDR2 YFSETQ. Trimming shortened V by 2 bases and J by 4 bases, and 12 bases separated the two germline ends. The CDR3 DNA follows: TGCGCCAGCAGCTTTTCGGGGTTTAGCACTGAAGCTTTCTTT. Residues: CASSFSGFSTEAFF.

The V and J genes are TRBV6-5 and TRBJ2-1; 8 nucleotides line up with TRBD2. The CDR3 is made up of 14 amino acids. Germline CDR1 MNHEY, CDR2 SVGAGI. J was trimmed by 7 bases and V by 6 bases; bases with no gene match: 8. This CDR3 is CASRGGAGVNEQFF. The DNA for the CDR3 is TGTGCCAGCAGGGGGGGAGCGGGAGTGAATGAGCAGTTCTTC.

This clone has more than one count but fewer than ten. V is TRBV4-3 and J is TRBJ1-1; the D gene is possibly TRBD1 (6 bases). The CDR3 runs to 15 residues. The V gene's germline CDR1 is LGHNA and CDR2 YSLEER. The V gene lost 4 bases and the J gene lost 1 base, with 13 bases spanning the gap. The CDR3 region is CASSRMIRGNTEAFF. For the CDR3, the DNA is TGCGCCAGCAGCCGTATGATCAGGGGGAACACTGAAGCTTTCTTT.

The J gene is TRBJ1-5, the V gene TRBV10-1; D remains unclear. Germline-derived CDR1 and CDR2 are WNHNN and SYGVQD (reference sequence). V lost 2 bases and J lost 4, with 6 bases in between. The CDR3 is 13 amino acids. CDR3 in DNA: TGCGCCAGCAGTGAGGGAGTGAATCAGCCCCAGCATTTT. It codes for CASSEGVNQPQHF.

This chain joins TRBV30 and TRBJ1-1; D is perhaps TRBD1 (5 bases). In germline, CDR1 is GTSNPN, CDR2 SVGIG (reference sequence). V dropped 4 bases and J dropped 4 bases, with 10 bases sitting between them. CDR3 length: 12 amino acids. The CDR3 here is CAWTPGGTEAFF. CDR3 DNA: TGTGCCTGGACGCCCGGGGGCACTGAAGCTTTCTTT.

This clone was seen just once. The rearrangement joins TRBV6-1 to TRBJ1-5, with D possibly TRBD1 on 5 matching bases. The V gene lost 2 bases and the J gene lost 6 bases, with 11 bases spanning the gap. Germline values: CDR1 MNHNS, CDR2 SASEGT. The CDR3 runs 14 residues. CDR3: CASSELLRGQPQHF. Here the CDR3 DNA reads TGTGCCAGCAGTGAATTACTTAGGGGTCAGCCCCAGCATTTT.

CDR3 nucleotides: TGTGCCAGCAGCTCACAAGGGGGGGAGTCCAACATTCAGTACTTC. Its translation: CASSSQGGESNIQYF. This sequence joins TRBV7-9 and TRBJ2-4; tentative D call: TRBD2 (7 bases). The CDR3 length is 15 residues. Trimming took off 4 bases at V and 7 bases at J, with 17 bases between the two ends. Looked up from germline, CDR1 is SEHNR and CDR2 is FQNEAQ (reference sequence).

CDR3 DNA: TGCAGCGTTGCGGGGTACAATGAGCAGTTCTTC. Its translation: CSVAGYNEQFF. The V gene is TRBV29-1, the J gene TRBJ2-1, with a possible D match to TRBD2 (5 bases). The V and J ends lost 4 bases and 4 bases respectively, with 5 bases between them. This CDR3 is built from 11 residues. Germline assignment: CDR1 SQVTM and CDR2 ANQGSEA.

The chain uses TRBV4-1 and TRBJ2-2; D uncertain. With 1 base removed from V and 2 bases from J, the gap between germline ends came to 5 bases. The CDR3 loop spans 14 amino acids. Germline CDR1 is MGHRA and CDR2 is YSYEKL. The CDR3, as DNA: TGCGCCAGCAGCCAAGTCCTCAACACCGGGGAGCTGTTTTTT. Its translation: CASSQVLNTGELFF.

The chain links TRBV7-2 to TRBJ1-1; D is unresolved. Germline V gives CDR1 SGHTA, CDR2 FQGNSA. V gave up 1 base and J gave up 6 bases, with 9 bases separating them. This CDR3 comprises 13 residues. The CDR3 loop reads CASSLEREAEAFF. The CDR3 DNA follows: TGTGCCAGCAGCTTAGAAAGGGAGGCTGAAGCTTTCTTT.

The CDR3 DNA reads as TGTGCCAGCAGCTGGGGGGGCCGGGGCGAGCAGTACTTC. It translates to CASSWGGRGEQYF. The gene calls are TRBV6-5 and TRBJ2-7, with D maybe TRBD2 (7 bases). The CDR3 loop spans 13 amino acids. Germline assignment: CDR1 MNHEY and CDR2 SVGAGI. V lost 6 bases to trimming and J lost 6 bases, with 15 bases between them.